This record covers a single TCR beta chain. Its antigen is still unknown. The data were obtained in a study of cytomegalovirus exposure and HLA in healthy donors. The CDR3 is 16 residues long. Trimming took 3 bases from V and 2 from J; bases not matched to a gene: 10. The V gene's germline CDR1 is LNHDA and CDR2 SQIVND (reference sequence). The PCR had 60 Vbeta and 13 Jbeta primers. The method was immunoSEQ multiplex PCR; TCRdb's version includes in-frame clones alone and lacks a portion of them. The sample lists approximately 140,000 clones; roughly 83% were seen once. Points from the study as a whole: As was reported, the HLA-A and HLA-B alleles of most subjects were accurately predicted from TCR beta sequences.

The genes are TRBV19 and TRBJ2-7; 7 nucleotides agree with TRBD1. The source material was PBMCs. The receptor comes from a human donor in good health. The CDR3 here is CASSIFVGQKAYEQYF. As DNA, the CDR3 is TGTGCCAGTAGTATTTTTGTGGGACAGAAAGCCTACGAGCAGTACTTC.